The T cell receptor (beta chain) under discussion was sequenced for a study of T cells in Graves' hyperthyroidism and ophthalmopathy. Points from the study as a whole: Most clonotypes expanded in thyroid above 0.001 were likewise present in blood. A 13 V-J model separated ophthalmopathy from stable hyperthyroidism.

The table lists this clonotype with a few counts. The antigen is unknown. The CDR3 regions of TCR beta were amplified from RNA transcripts. The study used the HTBI primer set for a first-round RT-PCR of the TCR CDR3. TCRdb itself ran the multiplex PCR reads through MiXCR, one entry per CDR3 protein. Among around 800,000 distinct CDR3 sequences, over 35% were seen once, and the ten largest hold 7.5% to 9.5%. Sequencing was performed on blood. This receptor was taken from a man between 18 and 35 years old with Graves' hyperthyroidism.

CDR3 amino acids: CASSIVAARGAEAFF. For the CDR3, the DNA is TGTGCCAGTAGTATAGTGGCAGCGAGGGGGGCTGAAGCTTTCTTT. The J gene is TRBJ1-1, the V gene TRBV19; possibly TRBD1 for D (6 bases). The CDR3 loop spans 15 amino acids. Trimming removed 1 base from V and 6 bases from J, with 15 bases in between. From germline, CDR1 is LNHDA and CDR2 SQIVND (reference sequence). Full variable domain (outside the CDR3, taken from reference TRBV19 and TRBJ1-1): DGGITQSPKYLFRKEGQNVTLSCEQNLNHDAMYWYRQDPGQGLRLIYYSQIVNDFQKGDIAEGYSVSREKKESFPLTVTSAQKNPTAFYLCASSIVAARGAEAFFGQGTRLTVV.